Shown below are 28 T cell receptor beta chains from a single sample sequenced in a study of regulatory T cells in long-lasting Graves disease. This sample's time point: newly diagnosed GD, antithyroid drugs for less than 3 months. RNA from PBMCs was the source of the TCR library. With iRepertoire HTBI primers and Arm-PCR of CDR3 regions, TCR beta libraries were built. MiXCR, applied by TCRdb to the multiplex PCR reads, yields one record per CDR3 protein. The sample includes about 240,000 distinct CDR3 sequences, roughly a fifth of them seen just once. The source material was peripheral blood mononuclear cells (PBMCs), sampled at new diagnosis, from a patient treated with antithyroid drugs. These receptors were taken from a female donor with Graves disease.

This clonotype was recorded at least ten times. This sequence joins TRBV2 and TRBJ1-6; D call uncertain. The germline CDR1 and CDR2 sequences are SNHLY and FYNNEI. CDR3 size: 14 residues. Deletions cut 5 bases from V and 10 bases from J, with 15 bases between. The CDR3, as DNA: TGTGCCAGCAGTCGTGCTTGGTTGCTATCACCCCTCCACTTT. Protein: CASSRAWLLSPLHF.

This clonotype has ten or more counts. J is TRBJ2-3 and V is TRBV20-1; 8 nucleotides line up with TRBD2. V trimming: 0 bases; J trimming: 4 bases; junction bases outside the gene matches: 12. CDR1 is DFQATT, CDR2 SNEGSKA, per germline (reference sequence). The CDR3 is 17 amino acids. This CDR3 is CSARDRSPSGRADTQYF. The DNA of the CDR3 is TGCAGTGCTAGAGATCGGAGCCCTAGCGGGCGGGCAGATACGCAGTATTTT.

This clonotype was observed at least ten times. The gene calls are TRBV6-1 and TRBJ1-4, with TRBD1 as a possible D gene (6 bases). V was shortened by 6 bases and J by 5 bases, with 13 bases between the two germline ends. Germline V gives CDR1 MNHNS, CDR2 SASEGT. There are 14 residues in the CDR3. CDR3 region: CASREGHRNEKLFF. The CDR3 DNA follows: TGTGCCAGCAGGGAGGGACATCGAAATGAAAAACTGTTTTTT.

The rearrangement uses TRBV7-9 and TRBJ2-5; TRBD2 matches 7 bases. Germline CDR1 and CDR2: SEHNR and FQNEAQ (reference sequence). This CDR3 is built from 15 residues. J lost 5 bases, V lost 2 bases, and 8 bases had no gene match. CDR3 amino acids: CASSLLGGSGETQYF. The CDR3 DNA reads as TGTGCCAGCAGCTTACTCGGCGGGAGTGGGGAGACCCAGTACTTC.

This clonotype was seen at least ten times. The genes are TRBV7-6 and TRBJ1-1, with D hard to call. CDR3 length: 15 amino acids. V dropped 0 bases and J dropped 1 base, with 9 bases sitting between them. CDR1 is SGHVS and CDR2 is FNYEAQ in the germline V gene. As DNA, the CDR3 is TGTGCCAGCAGCTTAGCAGAATGGGGGAACACTGAAGCTTTCTTT. Translated, it gives CASSLAEWGNTEAFF.

This clonotype was seen ten or more times. The chain recombines TRBV19 with TRBJ2-3, with 14 bases matching TRBD2. V was clipped by 7 bases and J by 6 bases; unmatched bases: 6. Germline CDR1 is LNHDA and CDR2 is SQIVND (reference sequence). The CDR3 totals 15 residues. The CDR3 bases are TGTGCCAGTACCACGACTAGCGGGAGGGCGGATACGCAGTATTTT. This translates into CASTTTSGRADTQYF.

Turning to this clonotype: With only one base between it and a far larger clone, this is likely a read error. The V and J genes are TRBV11-3 and TRBJ1-6; weak D call: TRBD1 (6 bases). Germline V lookup: CDR1 SGHNT, CDR2 YENEEA. This CDR3 is 15 amino acids long. The CDR3 here is CANSLDPGQYSPLHF. The CDR3 DNA is TGTGCCAACAGCTTAGATCCCGGACAGTATTCACCCCTCCACTTT.

The table lists this clonotype with many counts. The V call is TRBV7-2, the J call TRBJ2-5; a possible D gene is TRBD1 (6 bases). V was cut by 9 bases and J by 9 bases, with 17 bases left in between. This CDR3 comprises 12 residues. Germline V gene lookup returns CDR1 SGHTA and CDR2 FQGNSA. The CDR3 DNA is TGTGCCAGTAACGGACAGACAAGGGCCCAGTACTTC. The encoded protein is CASNGQTRAQYF.

The sample holds a few counts of this clonotype. The chain is built from TRBV5-1 and TRBJ2-5; a weak D match, TRBD1 (5 bases). The CDR3 runs 12 residues. The ends were cut back, 4 bases at V and 6 bases at J, with 10 bases in the middle. The germline V gene has CDR1 SGHRS and CDR2 YFSETQ. The CDR3 region is CASSPDMQTQYF. CDR3 DNA: TGCGCCAGCAGCCCGGACATGCAGACCCAGTACTTC.

This clonotype was detected many times. The chain uses TRBV2 and TRBJ2-1; no reliable D call. Trimming stripped 10 bases from V and 8 bases from J, with 15 bases between. CDR1 is SNHLY and CDR2 is FYNNEI in the germline V gene. This CDR3 spans 12 amino acids. The CDR3 DNA sequence: TGTGCCACCACGACTGGGTGGGATGAGCAGTTCTTC. Encoded protein: CATTTGWDEQFF.

This clonotype was seen only once. It may be a read error: a sequence one base away is much more abundant. The chain carries TRBV7-9 and TRBJ2-5; D is possibly TRBD1 (8 bases). Germline CDR1 and CDR2: SEHNR and FQNEAQ (reference sequence). This CDR3 is built from 15 residues. The CDR3 bases are TGCGCCAGCAGCCCAGACACAGGGGGGGGCTGGACCCAGTACTTC. Translated, it gives CASSPDTGGGWTQYF.

This clonotype was seen repeatedly, ten times or more. This chain connects TRBV5-5 to TRBJ2-1; D is perhaps TRBD1 or TRBD2 (5 bases each). CDR3 length equals 15 residues. Germline loops: CDR1 SGHKS, CDR2 YYEKEE (reference sequence). V was shortened by 0 bases and J by 5 bases, with 12 bases between the two germline ends. CDR3 region: CASSLGGSFDNEQFF. DNA of the CDR3: TGTGCCAGCAGCTTGGGGGGGAGTTTCGACAATGAGCAGTTCTTC.

V and J are TRBV5-6 and TRBJ1-2; D is perhaps TRBD1 (5 bases). The V end was cut by 4 bases, the J end by 13 bases, with 17 bases between. Germline CDR1 and CDR2: SGHDT and YYEEEE. The CDR3 totals 12 residues. The CDR3 DNA follows: TGTGCCAGCAGCCTTTATGACAGATTCCGCACCTTC. This sequence encodes CASSLYDRFRTF.

This chain uses TRBV27 with TRBJ1-2; weak D call: TRBD1 (5 bases). CDR1 and CDR2 from the germline V gene are MNHEY and SMNVEV (reference sequence). This CDR3 region has 13 residues. V shed 3 bases and J shed 8 bases, with 13 bases lying between them. CDR3 in DNA: TGTGCCAGCAGTTTCCGGCAGGGTCGCGGCTACACCTTC. Protein: CASSFRQGRGYTF.

In its sample, this clonotype was seen many times. The gene calls are TRBV6-1 and TRBJ2-5; 11 bases are shared with TRBD2. Germline lookup yields CDR1 MNHNS and CDR2 SASEGT. V shed 5 bases and J 1 base; nucleotides not matched to a gene: 6. This CDR3 has 16 amino acids. CDR3 residues: CASSMTGTSGQETQYF. Written as DNA, the CDR3 is TGTGCCAGCAGTATGACCGGGACTAGCGGCCAAGAGACCCAGTACTTC.

Ten or more counts support this clonotype. J is TRBJ1-6 and V is TRBV12-3 or TRBV12-4, with D possibly being TRBD1 (6 bases). V gave up 4 bases and J gave up 10 bases, with 11 bases separating them. This CDR3 is built from 13 residues. CDR3 nucleotides: TGTGCCAGCAGTTGGAACAGGGTCTCACCCCTCCACTTT. The encoded protein is CASSWNRVSPLHF.

The genes are TRBV9 and TRBJ2-7; TRBD2 matches 7 bases. The CDR3 covers 15 residues. J gave up 6 bases and V 0 bases, and 9 bases lay outside the gene matches. The germline CDR1 and CDR2 sequences are SGDLS and YYNGEE. The CDR3 DNA reads TGTGCCAGCAGCGTAGAGGGGCGGGAGAGGTCCGAGCAGTACTTC. This codes for CASSVEGRERSEQYF.

This clonotype was observed many times. The rearrangement links TRBV10-3 to TRBJ2-7; no definite D call. Germline CDR1 ENHRY, CDR2 SYGVKD. The CDR3 length is 12 residues. V lost 2 bases and J 5 bases, leaving 7 bases between the germline ends. The CDR3 spells CAISERDNEQYF. The CDR3 nucleotides are TGTGCCATCAGTGAGAGAGATAACGAGCAGTACTTC.

The sample holds many counts of this clonotype. This rearrangement joins TRBV7-2 to TRBJ2-2, with TRBD1 matching over 7 bases. This CDR3 region has 16 residues. J lost 1 base, V lost 3 bases, and 5 bases had no gene match. The germline V gene encodes CDR1 SGHTA and CDR2 FQGNSA. The CDR3, as DNA: TGTGCCAGCAGCTTTAAGGGGGCCATGAACACCGGGGAGCTGTTTTTT. It codes for CASSFKGAMNTGELFF.

This chain joins TRBV6-5 and TRBJ1-4, with D uncertain. The CDR3 loop spans 15 amino acids. CDR1 and CDR2 (germline): MNHEY, SVGAGI. Between the trimmed V and J ends, which lost 1 base and 4 bases, there was a span of 10 bases. The CDR3 sequence: CASSYLGGDNEKLFF. CDR3 in DNA: TGTGCCAGCAGTTACTTGGGCGGGGATAATGAAAAACTGTTTTTT.

In DNA, the CDR3 is TGTGCCAGCAGCCTGGACAGAACCCTATCTGGGGCCAACGTCCTGACTTTC. Protein: CASSLDRTLSGANVLTF. This sequence joins TRBV9 and TRBJ2-6; D possibly corresponds to TRBD1 (6 bases). The germline V gene has CDR1 SGDLS and CDR2 YYNGEE. The CDR3 length is 17 residues. The V and J ends lost 4 bases and 1 base respectively, with 15 bases between them.

A word on this clonotype: Possible read error: a much larger clone is one base away. The rearrangement links TRBV5-8 to TRBJ2-1; the D is unclear. The germline V and J ends were trimmed by 0 bases and 8 bases, with 21 bases remaining between them. The length of the CDR3 is 17 residues. Germline CDR1 is SGHTS and CDR2 is YDEGEE. The CDR3 protein is CASSLVRTVEIIDEQFF. Here the CDR3 DNA reads TGTGCCAGCAGCTTGGTCCGGACGGTGGAGATCATAGATGAGCAGTTCTTC.

In its sample, this clonotype was seen many times. Germline is not matched at one junction end, which may reflect a read error. The rearrangement links TRBV18 to TRBJ1-5; 8 bases are shared with TRBD1. CDR3 length equals 14 residues. Germline values: CDR1 KGHSH, CDR2 LQKENI. CDR3 bases: TGTGCCAGCTCCCCACAACAGGGGGTTGAGCCCCAGCATTTT. It codes for CASSPQQGVEPQHF.

This clonotype was counted many times. The CDR3 coding sequence is TGTGCCAGCAGCTTACCGTCGCGGGGGGAAACTGAAGCTTTCTTT. Its protein is CASSLPSRGETEAFF. J is TRBJ1-1 and V is TRBV7-8; perhaps TRBD1 as D (5 bases). Trimming took off 2 bases at V and 5 bases at J, with 15 bases between the two ends. Germline V gene lookup returns CDR1 SGHVS and CDR2 FQNEAQ. The CDR3 sequence is 15 residues long.

This clonotype was seen repeatedly, ten times or more. This chain links TRBV20-1 with TRBJ2-1; tentative D call: TRBD2 (5 bases). CDR1 is DFQATT, CDR2 SNEGSKA, per germline (reference sequence). V was clipped by 3 bases and J by 9 bases, with 12 bases between them. This CDR3 is 12 amino acids long. The CDR3 sequence is CSARKIAIEQFF. In nucleotides, the CDR3 is TGCAGTGCTAGGAAAATAGCGATTGAGCAGTTCTTC.

This clonotype has at least ten counts. The genes are TRBV3-1 and TRBJ1-2; D uncertain. V was shortened by 1 base and J by 2 bases, with 5 bases between the two germline ends. CDR1 LGHDT and CDR2 YNNKEL come from the germline V gene (reference sequence). The CDR3 sequence is 13 residues long. This CDR3 is CASSQGPNYGYTF. CDR3 in DNA: TGTGCCAGCAGCCAAGGTCCAAACTATGGCTACACCTTC.

There are many counts of this clonotype. The chain has TRBV20-1 and TRBJ2-2; D is possibly TRBD2 (5 bases). CDR1 and CDR2 (germline): DFQATT, SNEGSKA (reference sequence). V was shortened by 6 bases and J by 3 bases, with 17 bases between the two germline ends. The CDR3 is 15 residues long. The CDR3: CSARPRGRDTGELFF. CDR3 DNA sequence: TGCAGTGCACGACCCCGGGGAAGAGACACCGGGGAGCTGTTTTTT.

In this sample, this clonotype turned up many times. The rearrangement joins TRBV29-1 to TRBJ2-7; no definite D call. The germline gives CDR1 SQVTM, CDR2 ANQGSEA. The CDR3 sequence is 12 residues long. Trimming shortened V by 1 base and J by 6 bases, and 10 bases separated the two germline ends. The CDR3 DNA reads as TGCAGCGTTGAAGTCAACCTGGGCGAGCAGTACTTC. Amino acids: CSVEVNLGEQYF.